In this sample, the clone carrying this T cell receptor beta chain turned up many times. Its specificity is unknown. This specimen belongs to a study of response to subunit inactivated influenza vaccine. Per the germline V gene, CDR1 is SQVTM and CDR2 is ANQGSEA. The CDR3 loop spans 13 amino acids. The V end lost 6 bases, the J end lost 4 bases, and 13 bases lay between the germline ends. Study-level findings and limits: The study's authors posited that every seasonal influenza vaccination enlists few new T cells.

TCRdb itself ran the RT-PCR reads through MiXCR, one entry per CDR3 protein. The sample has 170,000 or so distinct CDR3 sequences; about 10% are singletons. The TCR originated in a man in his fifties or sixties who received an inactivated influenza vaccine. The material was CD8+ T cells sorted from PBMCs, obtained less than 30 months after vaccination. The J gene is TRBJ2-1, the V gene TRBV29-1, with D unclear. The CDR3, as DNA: TGCAGCGTCCCTCGGGTCAAATACAATGAGCAGTTCTTC. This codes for CSVPRVKYNEQFF.